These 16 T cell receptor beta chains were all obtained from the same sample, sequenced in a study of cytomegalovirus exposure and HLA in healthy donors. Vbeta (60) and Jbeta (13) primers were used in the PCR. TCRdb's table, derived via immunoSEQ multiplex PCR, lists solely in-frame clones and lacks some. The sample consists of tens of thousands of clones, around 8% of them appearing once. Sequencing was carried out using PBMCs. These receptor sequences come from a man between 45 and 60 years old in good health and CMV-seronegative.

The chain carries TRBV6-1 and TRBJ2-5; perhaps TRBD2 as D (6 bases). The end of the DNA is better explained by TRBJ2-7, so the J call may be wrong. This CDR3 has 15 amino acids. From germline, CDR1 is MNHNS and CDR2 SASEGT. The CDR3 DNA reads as TGTGCCAGCAGTGAAGAGGCGGGGCCACTGCACGAGCAGTACTTC. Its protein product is CASSEEAGPLHEQYF.

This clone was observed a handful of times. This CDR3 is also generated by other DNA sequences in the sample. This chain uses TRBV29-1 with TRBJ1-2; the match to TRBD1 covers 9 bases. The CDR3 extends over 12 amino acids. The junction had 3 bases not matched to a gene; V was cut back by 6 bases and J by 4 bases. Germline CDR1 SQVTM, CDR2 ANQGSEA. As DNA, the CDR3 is TGCAGCGTGGAGGACAGGGGCTATGGCTACACCTTC. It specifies CSVEDRGYGYTF.

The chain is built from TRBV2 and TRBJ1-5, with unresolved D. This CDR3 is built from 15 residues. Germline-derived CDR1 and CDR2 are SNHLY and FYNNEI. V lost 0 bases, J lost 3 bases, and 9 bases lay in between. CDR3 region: CASSEAVGFNQPQHF. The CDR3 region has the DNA TGTGCCAGCAGTGAAGCAGTTGGCTTCAATCAGCCCCAGCATTTT.

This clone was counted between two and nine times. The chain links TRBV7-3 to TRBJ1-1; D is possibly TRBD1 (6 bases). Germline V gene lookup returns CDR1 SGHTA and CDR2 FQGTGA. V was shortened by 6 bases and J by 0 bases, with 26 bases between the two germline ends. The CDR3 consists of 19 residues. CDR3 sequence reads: CASRPPIRTDSPMNTEAFF. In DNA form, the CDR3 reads TGTGCCAGCAGACCACCGATCCGGACAGACTCTCCCATGAACACTGAAGCTTTCTTT.

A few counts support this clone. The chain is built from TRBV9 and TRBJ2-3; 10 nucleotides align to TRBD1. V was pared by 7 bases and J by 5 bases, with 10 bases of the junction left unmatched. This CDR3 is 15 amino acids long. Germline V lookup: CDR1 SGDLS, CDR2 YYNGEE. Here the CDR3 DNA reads TGTGCCAGCGCGCCGACAGGGGGCTTTTTAGATACGCAGTATTTT. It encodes CASAPTGGFLDTQYF.

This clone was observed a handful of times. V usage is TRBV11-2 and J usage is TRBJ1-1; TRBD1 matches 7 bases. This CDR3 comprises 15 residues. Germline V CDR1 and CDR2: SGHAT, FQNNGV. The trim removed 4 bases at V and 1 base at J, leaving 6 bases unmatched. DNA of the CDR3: TGTGCCAGCAGCTCCCAGGGGGGTGGGAACACTGAAGCTTTCTTT. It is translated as CASSSQGGGNTEAFF.

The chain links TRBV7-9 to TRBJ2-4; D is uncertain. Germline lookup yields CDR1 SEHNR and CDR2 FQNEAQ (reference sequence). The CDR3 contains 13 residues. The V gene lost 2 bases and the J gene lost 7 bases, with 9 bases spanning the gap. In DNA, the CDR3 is TGTGCCAGCAGCTTAATCCCCGGGAACATTCAGTACTTC. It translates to CASSLIPGNIQYF.

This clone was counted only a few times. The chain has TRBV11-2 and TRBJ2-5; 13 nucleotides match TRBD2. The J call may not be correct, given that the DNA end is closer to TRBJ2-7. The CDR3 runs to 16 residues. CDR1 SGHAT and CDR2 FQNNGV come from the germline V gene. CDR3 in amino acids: CASTGLAGAGSYEQYF. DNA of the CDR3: TGTGCCAGCACCGGACTAGCGGGAGCAGGGTCCTACGAGCAGTACTTC.

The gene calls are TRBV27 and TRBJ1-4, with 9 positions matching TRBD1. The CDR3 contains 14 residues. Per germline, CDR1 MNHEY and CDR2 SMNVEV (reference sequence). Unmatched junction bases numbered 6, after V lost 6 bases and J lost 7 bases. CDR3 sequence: CASSKQGAGEKLFF. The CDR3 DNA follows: TGTGCCAGCAGCAAACAGGGGGCTGGTGAAAAACTGTTTTTT.

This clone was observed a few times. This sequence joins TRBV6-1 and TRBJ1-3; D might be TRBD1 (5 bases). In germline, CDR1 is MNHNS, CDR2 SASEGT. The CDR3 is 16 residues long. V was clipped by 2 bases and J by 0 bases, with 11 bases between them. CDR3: CASSERGGISGNTIYF. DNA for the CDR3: TGTGCCAGCAGTGAAAGGGGCGGAATCTCTGGAAACACCATATATTTT.

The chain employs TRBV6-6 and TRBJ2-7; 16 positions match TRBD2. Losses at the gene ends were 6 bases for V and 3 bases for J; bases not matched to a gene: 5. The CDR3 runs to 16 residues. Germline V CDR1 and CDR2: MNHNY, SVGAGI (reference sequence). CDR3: CASRGTSGGAVYEQYF. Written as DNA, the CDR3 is TGTGCCAGCAGGGGGACTAGCGGGGGGGCCGTCTACGAGCAGTACTTC.

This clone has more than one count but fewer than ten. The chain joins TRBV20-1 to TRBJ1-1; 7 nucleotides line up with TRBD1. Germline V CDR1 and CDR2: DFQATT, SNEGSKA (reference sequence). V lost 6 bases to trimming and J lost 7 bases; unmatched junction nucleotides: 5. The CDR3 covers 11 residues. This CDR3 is CSAEGQSEAFF. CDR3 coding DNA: TGCAGTGCGGAGGGACAGAGTGAAGCTTTCTTT.

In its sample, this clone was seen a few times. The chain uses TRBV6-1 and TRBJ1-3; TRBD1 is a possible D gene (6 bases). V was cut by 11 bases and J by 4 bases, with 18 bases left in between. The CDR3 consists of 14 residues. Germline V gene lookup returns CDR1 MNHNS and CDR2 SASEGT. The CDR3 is CASGAESLGNTIYF. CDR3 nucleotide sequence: TGTGCCTCAGGGGCGGAGTCCTTGGGAAACACCATATATTTT.

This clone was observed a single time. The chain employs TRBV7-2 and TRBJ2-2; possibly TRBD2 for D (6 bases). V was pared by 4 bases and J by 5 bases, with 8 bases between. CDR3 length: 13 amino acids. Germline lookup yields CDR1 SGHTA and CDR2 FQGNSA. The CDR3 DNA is TGTGCCAGCAGCTCCCGGGGGACCGGGGAGCTGTTTTTT. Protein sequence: CASSSRGTGELFF.

Here the CDR3 DNA reads TGCGCCAGCAGCTTGGGGGACAGGGATGCAGATACGCAGTATTTT. As protein: CASSLGDRDADTQYF. The V call is TRBV5-1, the J call TRBJ2-3; TRBD1 agrees at 9 bases. Germline V gene lookup returns CDR1 SGHRS and CDR2 YFSETQ. The CDR3 runs 15 residues. The junction had 3 bases not matched to a gene; V was cut back by 0 bases and J by 4 bases.

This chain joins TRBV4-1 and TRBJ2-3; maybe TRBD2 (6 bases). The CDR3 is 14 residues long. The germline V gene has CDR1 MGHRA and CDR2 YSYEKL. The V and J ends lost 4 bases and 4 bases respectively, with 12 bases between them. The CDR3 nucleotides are TGCGCCAGCAGCCTCGCCGGGGAGGCAGATACGCAGTATTTT. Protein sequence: CASSLAGEADTQYF.